The clone carrying this T cell receptor (beta chain) was recorded a few times. Its antigen remains unidentified. The TCR beta libraries were generated through quantitative 5'-RACE incorporating molecular barcodes. MiXCR was run by TCRdb on the 5' RACE reads, yielding one entry per CDR3 protein. The sample lists 150,000 or so distinct CDR3 sequences; about a third were seen once. The sample comes from a study of CD8 T cells in ankylosing spondylitis. Findings and caveats of the study: Some of these motif variants have turned up before, in reports on reactive arthritis synovial fluid and blood. The clones that were linked to disease were reported to be significantly enriched in matched synovial fluid samples from ankylosing spondylitis patients. Made up of 7 to 9 highly homologous variants, a TCR beta motif appeared characteristic of ankylosing spondylitis blood.

Germline CDR1 is MDHEN and CDR2 is SYDVKM. This CDR3 is 15 amino acids long. V shed 3 bases and J shed 2 bases, with 13 bases lying between them. The source material was synovial fluid, either unsorted or a sorted T cell fraction (not recorded which). The V and J genes are TRBV28 and TRBJ1-2; TRBD1 is a possible D gene (5 bases). The sequence was collected from a male donor with ankylosing spondylitis. The DNA for the CDR3 is TGTGCCAGCAGTTTTGCCGGGACCTTAAACTATGGCTACACCTTC. It is translated as CASSFAGTLNYGYTF.